These 11 T cell receptor beta chains came from one sample sequenced in a study of blood T cell repertoires in COVID-19. TCRdb's copy holds only in-frame clones and misses some; the assay was immunoSEQ multiplex PCR. The table includes about 200,000 clones, less than 90% detected once. The source material was peripheral blood. The source of these receptors is a man aged 35 to 55 with active or convalescent COVID-19.

This clone came up once. The CDR3 DNA reads as TGTGCCAGCAGCCGGGACAGGGGTTCGGCCGACCGGGTTCTCACCTTC. Its protein product is CASSRDRGSADRVLTF. The V gene is TRBV14, the J gene TRBJ1-2; 10 nucleotides line up with TRBD1. The CDR3 spans 16 residues. CDR1 is SGHDN, CDR2 FVKESK, per germline. The ends lost 4 bases at V and 13 bases at J; junction bases unmatched: 18.

The V gene is TRBV27, the J gene TRBJ2-7, with 8 bases aligning to TRBD2. The germline V gene encodes CDR1 MNHEY and CDR2 SMNVEV (reference sequence). V lost 5 bases to trimming and J lost 3 bases; unmatched junction nucleotides: 15. This CDR3 has 17 residues. The chain's CDR3 is CASSPWTSLGEFYEQYF. CDR3 nucleotide sequence: TGTGCCAGCAGTCCATGGACTAGCTTAGGAGAATTCTACGAGCAGTACTTC.

This chain's CDR3 is CAISAQGGEKLFF. For the CDR3, the DNA is TGTGCCATCAGTGCCCAGGGTGGGGAAAAACTGTTTTTT. The chain joins TRBV10-3 to TRBJ1-4; possibly TRBD1 for D (5 bases). The CDR3 runs to 13 residues. Per germline, CDR1 ENHRY and CDR2 SYGVKD. Trimming cost V 4 bases and J 8 bases, with 11 bases left between them.

This clone was detected once. This chain joins TRBV7-3 and TRBJ2-2, with TRBD2 matching 8 bases. This CDR3 is 15 amino acids long. The germline V gene has CDR1 SGHTA and CDR2 FQGTGA. V lost 2 bases to trimming and J lost 4 bases; unmatched junction nucleotides: 3. CDR3 nucleotide sequence: TGTGCCAGCAGCTTATCGGGAGGGGCCACCGGGGAGCTGTTTTTT. Protein sequence: CASSLSGGATGELFF.

The chain has TRBV5-1 and TRBJ2-2, with 10 bases lining up with TRBD2. The V and J ends lost 4 bases and 4 bases, in that order; junction bases with no gene match: 1. The CDR3 is made up of 14 amino acids. Germline V lookup: CDR1 SGHRS, CDR2 YFSETQ. Here the CDR3 reads CASSSGRATGELFF. CDR3 coding DNA: TGCGCCAGCAGCAGCGGGAGGGCCACCGGGGAGCTGTTTTTT.

Here the CDR3 reads CASSDSSGYGQFF. Written as DNA, the CDR3 is TGTGCCAGCAGTGACTCGAGCGGGTACGGGCAGTTCTTC. V usage is TRBV6-4 and J usage is TRBJ2-1, with D perhaps TRBD2 (6 bases). Germline V gene sequence: CDR1 MRHNA, CDR2 SNTAGT. This CDR3 is built from 13 residues. The ends were cut back, 0 bases at V and 12 bases at J, with 12 bases in the middle.

The V and J genes are TRBV5-8 and TRBJ2-7; D may be TRBD2 (5 bases). The CDR3 contains 16 residues. In germline, CDR1 is SGHTS, CDR2 YDEGEE. V was shortened by 3 bases and J by 2 bases, with 18 bases between the two germline ends. The CDR3 sequence: CASSSAGFPGTYEQYF. The CDR3 nucleotides are TGTGCCAGCAGCTCGGCCGGGTTCCCGGGGACCTACGAGCAGTACTTC.

The rearrangement joins TRBV6-5 to TRBJ2-7; 12 bases fit TRBD2. The length of the CDR3 is 16 residues. Germline CDR1 is MNHEY and CDR2 is SVGAGI. The trim removed 0 bases at V and 3 bases at J, leaving 3 bases unmatched. CDR3 amino acids: CASSYSVTSGGYEQYF. The CDR3 nucleotides are TGTGCCAGCAGTTACTCGGTGACTAGCGGGGGCTACGAGCAGTACTTC.

The chain is built from TRBV19 and TRBJ2-6; 7 bases fit TRBD1. Germline CDR1 is LNHDA and CDR2 is SQIVND (reference sequence). The CDR3 loop spans 19 amino acids. V gave up 4 bases and J gave up 5 bases; unmatched junction bases: 17. The CDR3 DNA reads as TGTGCCAGTAGTACAGGACAGGAAGAATCGCTCTGGTGGGCCAACGTCCTGACTTTC. Its translation: CASSTGQEESLWWANVLTF.

V and J are TRBV5-1 and TRBJ1-1, with a tentative D call TRBD1 (5 bases). In germline, CDR1 is SGHRS, CDR2 YFSETQ. CDR3 length: 15 residues. The V and J ends lost 1 base and 0 bases respectively, with 10 bases between them. CDR3 amino acids: CASSLSATVNTEAFF. The CDR3 coding sequence is TGCGCCAGCAGCTTGTCGGCGACAGTGAACACTGAAGCTTTCTTT.

The chain recombines TRBV18 with TRBJ1-2; D is possibly TRBD1 (5 bases). The CDR3 runs 16 residues. Germline V CDR1 and CDR2: KGHSH, LQKENI. Trimming left V 0 bases short and J 8 bases short, with 19 bases between. CDR3 in amino acids: CASSPPTELTTRGYTF. CDR3 nucleotides: TGTGCCAGCTCACCACCGACAGAATTAACAACCCGGGGCTACACCTTC.